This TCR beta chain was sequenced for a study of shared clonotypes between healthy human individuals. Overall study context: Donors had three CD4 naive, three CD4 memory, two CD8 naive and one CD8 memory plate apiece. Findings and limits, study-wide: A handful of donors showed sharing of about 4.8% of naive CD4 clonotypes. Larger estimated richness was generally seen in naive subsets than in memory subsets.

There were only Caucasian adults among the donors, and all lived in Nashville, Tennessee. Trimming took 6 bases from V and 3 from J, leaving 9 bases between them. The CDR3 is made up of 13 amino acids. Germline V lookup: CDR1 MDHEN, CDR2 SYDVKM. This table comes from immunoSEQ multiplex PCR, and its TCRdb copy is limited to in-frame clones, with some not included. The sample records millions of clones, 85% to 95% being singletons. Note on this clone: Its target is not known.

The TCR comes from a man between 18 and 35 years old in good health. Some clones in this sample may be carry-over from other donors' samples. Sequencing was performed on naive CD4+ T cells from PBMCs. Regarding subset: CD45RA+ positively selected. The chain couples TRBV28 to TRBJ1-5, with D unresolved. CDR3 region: CASRATSNQPQHF. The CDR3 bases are TGTGCCAGCAGGGCTACTTCCAATCAGCCCCAGCATTTT.